One and the same sample provided the 5 T cell receptor beta chains below, sequenced in a study of Graves' ophthalmopathy and Graves' hyperthyroidism. RNA served as the template for amplifying TCR beta CDR3 regions. Second-round multiplex PCR came after a first-round RT-PCR that employed HTBI primers. In TCRdb, the multiplex PCR reads were re-called with MiXCR into one record per CDR3 protein. This sample has 150,000 to 200,000 distinct CDR3 sequences, with around 39% found just once. Sequences were obtained from peripheral blood. The source of these receptors is a man younger than 40 with Graves' ophthalmopathy.

Many counts were recorded for this clonotype. V usage is TRBV28 and J usage is TRBJ1-2; 7 bases align to TRBD1. V gave up 5 bases and J gave up 6 bases; unmatched junction bases: 3. Germline V gene sequence: CDR1 MDHEN, CDR2 SYDVKM. The CDR3 runs to 12 residues. CDR3 in amino acids: CASSRGRNGYTF. The CDR3 bases are TGTGCCAGCAGTAGGGGGCGTAATGGCTACACCTTC.

This clonotype was picked up many times. The chain has TRBV28 and TRBJ2-5, with TRBD1 as a possible D gene (6 bases). The CDR3 covers 14 residues. CDR1 is MDHEN, CDR2 SYDVKM, per germline. V was clipped by 6 bases and J by 4 bases, with 15 bases between them. The CDR3 nucleotides read TGTGCCAGCAGCCAAGGCGGACAGAGAGAGACCCAGTACTTC. It codes for CASSQGGQRETQYF.

V and J are TRBV6-2 or TRBV6-3 and TRBJ2-2; 8 nucleotides match TRBD1. The germline V gene has CDR1 MNHEY and CDR2 SVGEGT. Losses at the gene ends were 6 bases for V and 0 bases for J; bases not matched to a gene: 12. This CDR3 contains 18 residues. The CDR3 sequence is CASRSGQGPASNTGELFF. The CDR3 DNA reads as TGTGCCAGCAGGTCAGGACAGGGCCCGGCCTCGAACACCGGGGAGCTGTTTTTT.

This clonotype was recorded at least ten times. This sequence joins TRBV20-1 and TRBJ2-7, with D perhaps TRBD2 (5 bases). Trimming pared 3 bases from V and 2 bases from J, leaving 11 bases between. This CDR3 comprises 13 residues. The V gene's germline CDR1 is DFQATT and CDR2 SNEGSKA (reference sequence). CDR3 amino acids: CSARTPGTYEQYF. CDR3 in DNA: TGCAGTGCTAGGACCCCCGGGACCTACGAGCAGTACTTC.

This clonotype was seen ten or more times. This chain links TRBV29-1 with TRBJ1-2; D uncertain. V was trimmed by 3 bases and J by 13 bases, leaving 18 bases between them. Germline CDR1 reads SQVTM; CDR2 reads ANQGSEA. This CDR3 contains 12 residues. Here the CDR3 DNA reads TGCAGCGTTGAGTCGGGTGGGGATGTTCTCACCTTC. It is translated as CSVESGGDVLTF.